A single sample gave rise to the 20 T cell receptor beta chains below, sequenced in a study of T cells in Graves' hyperthyroidism and ophthalmopathy. Amplification targeted TCR beta CDR3 regions from RNA transcripts. A set of HTBI primers served as the primers for a first-round RT-PCR of the TCR CDR3. A single record per CDR3 protein comes from TCRdb applying MiXCR to the multiplex PCR reads. The sample has approximately 370,000 distinct CDR3 sequences, 15% to 20% seen once. Sequenced: blood. The receptors originated from a woman aged 30 to 39 with Graves' hyperthyroidism that later progressed to Graves' ophthalmopathy.

This clonotype was recorded at least ten times. The chain uses TRBV6-1 and TRBJ2-1, with 7 bases that match TRBD2. Germline V gene sequence: CDR1 MNHNS, CDR2 SASEGT. The V gene end was trimmed by 9 bases and the J gene end by 6 bases; junction bases not matched to a gene: 11. The CDR3 consists of 14 residues. The CDR3, as DNA: TGTGCCAGTAGGAAACTAGCGAAACTCAATGAGCAGTTCTTC. Protein: CASRKLAKLNEQFF.

There are many counts of this clonotype. CDR3: CASSNPTNSQGRMNTEAFF. The CDR3 DNA reads TGCGCCAGCAGCAACCCAACTAACTCCCAGGGGCGCATGAACACTGAAGCTTTCTTT. The chain links TRBV5-1 to TRBJ1-1, with a weak D call TRBD1 (6 bases). This CDR3 contains 19 residues. Trimming removed 4 bases at V and 0 bases at J, with 25 bases between. Germline V gene sequence: CDR1 SGHRS, CDR2 YFSETQ.

V usage is TRBV19 and J usage is TRBJ2-3; weak D call: TRBD1 (5 bases). Germline CDR1 LNHDA, CDR2 SQIVND (reference sequence). The CDR3 contains 11 residues. Trimming pared 7 bases from V and 9 bases from J, leaving 11 bases between. The CDR3 sequence: CASTSKGTQYF. In DNA form, the CDR3 reads TGTGCCAGTACTTCAAAGGGGACGCAGTATTTT.

V gene TRBV30 combines with J gene TRBJ1-2; no firm D call. From germline, CDR1 is GTSNPN and CDR2 SVGIG (reference sequence). The CDR3 is made up of 14 amino acids. The V end lost 5 bases, the J end lost 4 bases, and 17 bases lay between the germline ends. CDR3 in DNA: TGTGCCTGGGTACCCAACCTGGCAGGCTATGGCTACACCTTC. Translating gives CAWVPNLAGYGYTF.

There are a few counts of this clonotype. The chain recombines TRBV4-2 with TRBJ2-7; 14 bases match TRBD2. CDR1 LGHNA and CDR2 YNFKEQ come from the germline V gene. The trim removed 0 bases at V and 2 bases at J, leaving 6 bases unmatched. CDR3 length: 18 amino acids. The CDR3 here is CASSQEMGLAGVAYEQYF. As DNA, the CDR3 is TGTGCCAGCAGCCAAGAAATGGGACTAGCGGGGGTTGCCTACGAGCAGTACTTC.

In DNA form, the CDR3 reads TGCAGGGCGGAGCAGGGGGTGGGTTATAGCAATCAGCCCCAGCATTTT. It specifies CRAEQGVGYSNQPQHF. The V and J genes are TRBV20-1 and TRBJ1-5, with 7 bases that match TRBD1. This CDR3 contains 16 residues. Germline-derived CDR1 and CDR2 are DFQATT and SNEGSKA (reference sequence).

This clonotype has a count of ten or more. This chain links TRBV3-1 with TRBJ1-2; D perhaps matches TRBD1 (6 bases). Trimming left V 2 bases short and J 7 bases short, with 8 bases between. The V gene's germline CDR1 is LGHDT and CDR2 YNNKEL (reference sequence). The CDR3 loop spans 12 amino acids. The CDR3 sequence: CASSQSGVGYTF. As DNA, the CDR3 is TGTGCCAGCAGCCAATCAGGGGTTGGCTACACCTTC.

This clonotype has at least ten counts. The gene calls are TRBV11-2 and TRBJ2-3; 8 positions agree with TRBD1. The CDR3 is made up of 19 amino acids. V shed 5 bases, J shed 3 bases, and the junction held 19 bases outside the gene matches. In germline, CDR1 is SGHAT, CDR2 FQNNGV. CDR3 sequence (DNA): TGTGCCAGCAGCCTAAGCCCTACTTCCCGGGACAGGCTTACAGATACGCAGTATTTT. It yields the protein CASSLSPTSRDRLTDTQYF.

This clonotype was picked up many times. The rearrangement joins TRBV27 to TRBJ2-1; 8 bases are a match to TRBD2. The germline V gene has CDR1 MNHEY and CDR2 SMNVEV (reference sequence). The CDR3 is 16 residues long. V gave up 2 bases and J gave up 4 bases; unmatched junction bases: 7. CDR3 sequence (DNA): TGTGCCAGCAGTTTAGAACGGGGGGGCTTTTACAATGAGCAGTTCTTC. This sequence encodes CASSLERGGFYNEQFF.

This clonotype was seen ten or more times. V gene TRBV19 combines with J gene TRBJ2-7; a weak D match, TRBD2 (6 bases). Germline CDR1 LNHDA, CDR2 SQIVND (reference sequence). The CDR3 consists of 13 residues. The germline V and J ends were trimmed by 6 bases and 3 bases, with 12 bases remaining between them. CDR3 amino acids: CASSYSGLYEQYF. The CDR3 DNA sequence: TGTGCCAGTAGCTATAGCGGCCTCTACGAGCAGTACTTC.

The chain carries TRBV27 and TRBJ2-7; D uncertain. Looked up from germline, CDR1 is MNHEY and CDR2 is SMNVEV (reference sequence). V lost 5 bases and J lost 0, with 8 bases in between. This CDR3 contains 13 residues. The CDR3 sequence: CASSQLDSYEQYF. CDR3 bases: TGTGCCAGCAGTCAACTTGACTCCTACGAGCAGTACTTC.

This clonotype has at least ten counts. The rearrangement uses TRBV2 and TRBJ1-2; D is unclear. Per the germline V gene, CDR1 is SNHLY and CDR2 is FYNNEI. Deletions cut 7 bases from V and 1 base from J, with 13 bases between. This CDR3 has 14 amino acids. The CDR3 sequence is CASKGETLNYGYTF. In DNA form, the CDR3 reads TGTGCCAGCAAGGGCGAAACTCTTAACTATGGCTACACCTTC.

Notes on this clonotype: A single base separates this from a much larger clone, so it may be a read error. V usage is TRBV5-5 and J usage is TRBJ2-7; TRBD1 matches at 7 bases. The end of the DNA aligns better with TRBJ2-1, so the J call may be wrong. This CDR3 spans 15 amino acids. Looked up from germline, CDR1 is SGHKS and CDR2 is YYEKEE (reference sequence). The CDR3 sequence is CASSLNSGTAYEQFF. CDR3 DNA: TGTGCCAGCAGCTTGAACTCTGGGACAGCGTACGAGCAGTTCTTC.

This clonotype was seen ten or more times. The V and J genes are TRBV27 and TRBJ2-7; the match to TRBD1 covers 8 bases. V gave up 6 bases and J gave up 2 bases; unmatched junction bases: 21. The CDR3 extends over 19 amino acids. The germline CDR1 and CDR2 sequences are MNHEY and SMNVEV (reference sequence). The CDR3 spells CASRRWGTGVLLRAYEQYF. The CDR3 DNA sequence: TGTGCCAGCAGACGGTGGGGGACAGGTGTTCTCCTCCGGGCCTACGAGCAGTACTTC.

This clonotype has more than one count but fewer than ten. An end of the junction differs from the germline gene, which may be a read error. The chain joins TRBV4-1 to TRBJ2-3; the D gene could be TRBD1 or TRBD2 (5 bases each). Germline loops: CDR1 MGHRA, CDR2 YSYEKL. The CDR3 totals 18 residues. The CDR3 spells CASSQVRLPGPSTDPQYF. The CDR3 DNA reads as TGCGCCAGCAGCCAAGTCAGACTCCCGGGGCCTAGCACAGATCCGCAGTATTTT.

This clonotype was detected many times. The chain couples TRBV28 to TRBJ1-1; D remains unclear. V lost 10 bases to trimming and J lost 0 bases, with 9 bases between them. The CDR3 is 12 amino acids. The V gene's germline CDR1 is MDHEN and CDR2 SYDVKM. CDR3 in DNA: TGTGCCATCCGGGCAGTGAACACTGAAGCTTTCTTT. Its translation is CAIRAVNTEAFF.

Many counts were recorded for this clonotype. This chain links TRBV2 with TRBJ1-2; 10 bases are shared with TRBD1. This CDR3 region has 18 residues. Germline trimming cut 8 bases from V and 0 bases from J; bases unmatched to any gene: 15. Per germline, CDR1 SNHLY and CDR2 FYNNEI. The CDR3: CASAWGWDRGSTNYGYTF. Written as DNA, the CDR3 is TGTGCCAGCGCTTGGGGGTGGGACAGGGGTTCAACTAACTATGGCTACACCTTC.

This chain uses TRBV28 with TRBJ2-3; D is ambiguous. CDR1 MDHEN and CDR2 SYDVKM come from the germline V gene. Trimming left V 7 bases short and J 0 bases short, with 8 bases between. The CDR3 is made up of 13 amino acids. The CDR3 DNA sequence: TGTGCCAGCATGTCTCCTAGCACAGATACGCAGTATTTT. Translating gives CASMSPSTDTQYF.

In its sample, this clonotype was seen a few times. V gene TRBV12-3 or TRBV12-4 combines with J gene TRBJ2-2; 11 bases align to TRBD2. The V gene end was trimmed by 4 bases and the J gene end by 1 base; junction bases not matched to a gene: 5. This CDR3 spans 17 amino acids. The CDR3 sequence: CASSSSGTSGNTGELFF. As DNA, the CDR3 is TGTGCCAGCAGTTCCTCCGGGACTAGCGGGAACACCGGGGAGCTGTTTTTT.

Many counts were recorded for this clonotype. The chain couples TRBV19 to TRBJ2-1; 9 bases agree with TRBD2. The CDR3 loop spans 16 amino acids. V lost 6 bases, J lost 6 bases, and 12 bases stayed unmatched. Looked up from germline, CDR1 is LNHDA and CDR2 is SQIVND (reference sequence). CDR3: CASRVRSGGGGNEQFF. The DNA for the CDR3 is TGTGCCAGTAGGGTTCGTAGCGGGGGCGGGGGCAATGAGCAGTTCTTC.